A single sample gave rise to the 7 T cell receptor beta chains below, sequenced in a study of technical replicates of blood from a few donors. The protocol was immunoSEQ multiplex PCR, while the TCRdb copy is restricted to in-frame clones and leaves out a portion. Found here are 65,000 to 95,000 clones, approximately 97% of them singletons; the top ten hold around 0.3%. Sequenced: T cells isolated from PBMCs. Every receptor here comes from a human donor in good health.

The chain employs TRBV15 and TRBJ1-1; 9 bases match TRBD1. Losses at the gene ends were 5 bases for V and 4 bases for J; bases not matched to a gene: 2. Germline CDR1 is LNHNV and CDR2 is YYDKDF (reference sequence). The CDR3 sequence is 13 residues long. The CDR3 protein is CATSWGQGTEAFF. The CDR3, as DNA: TGTGCCACCAGCTGGGGACAGGGCACTGAAGCTTTCTTT.

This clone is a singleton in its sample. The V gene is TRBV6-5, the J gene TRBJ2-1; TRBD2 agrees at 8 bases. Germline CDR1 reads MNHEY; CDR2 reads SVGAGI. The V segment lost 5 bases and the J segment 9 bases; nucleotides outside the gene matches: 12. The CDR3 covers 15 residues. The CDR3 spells CASSRPGLVSGEQFF. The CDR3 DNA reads TGTGCCAGCAGTAGACCGGGACTAGTAAGTGGTGAGCAGTTCTTC.

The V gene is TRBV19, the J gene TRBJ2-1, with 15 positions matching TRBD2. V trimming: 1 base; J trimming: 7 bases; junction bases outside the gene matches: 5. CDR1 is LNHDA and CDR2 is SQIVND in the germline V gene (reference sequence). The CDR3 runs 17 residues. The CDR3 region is CASSIGTSGRATNEQFF. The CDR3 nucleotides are TGTGCCAGTAGTATAGGGACTAGCGGGAGGGCCACGAATGAGCAGTTCTTC.

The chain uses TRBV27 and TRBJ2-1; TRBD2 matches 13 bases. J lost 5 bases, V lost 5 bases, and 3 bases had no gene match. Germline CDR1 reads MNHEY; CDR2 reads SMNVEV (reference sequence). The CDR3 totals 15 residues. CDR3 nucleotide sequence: TGTGCCAGCAGTGCGGGGACTAGCGGGAACAATGAGCAGTTCTTC. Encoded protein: CASSAGTSGNNEQFF.

The chain's CDR3 is CASSLNGEQYF. The CDR3 coding sequence is TGTGCCAGCAGCTTGAACGGCGAGCAGTACTTC. J is TRBJ2-7 and V is TRBV5-4, with no clear D. In germline, CDR1 is SGHNT, CDR2 YYREEE (reference sequence). The length of the CDR3 is 11 residues. The V and J ends lost 1 base and 6 bases respectively, with 5 bases between them.

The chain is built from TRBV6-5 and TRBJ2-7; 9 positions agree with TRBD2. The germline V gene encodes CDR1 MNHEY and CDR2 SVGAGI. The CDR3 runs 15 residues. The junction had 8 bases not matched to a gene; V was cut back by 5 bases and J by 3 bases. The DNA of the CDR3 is TGTGCCAGCAGTGTCCCCCTAGCGGGATACTACGAGCAGTACTTC. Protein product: CASSVPLAGYYEQYF.

CDR3 coding DNA: TGTGCCAGTTGCATGGTGCGGGAGATCACCGGGGAGCTGTTTTTT. It encodes CASCMVREITGELFF. V and J are TRBV19 and TRBJ2-2; 7 nucleotides align to TRBD2. Looked up from germline, CDR1 is LNHDA and CDR2 is SQIVND (reference sequence). The CDR3 totals 15 residues. Trimming removed 8 bases from V and 4 bases from J; junction bases left unmatched: 10.